This T cell receptor beta chain is from a study of somatic mutations in cytotoxic T cells in rheumatoid arthritis (dated by TCRdb to 2016 to 2017). Context from the whole study: Some T-cell populations stained with V beta antibodies were sorted by flow on a FACSAria II or Sony SH800 to nearly 100% purity, with sorted V beta1+ cells additionally subjected to TCRB sequencing. In newly diagnosed rheumatoid arthritis without treatment, the study examined if expanded CD8+ T-cell clones harbor somatic mutations, relying on TCRB deep sequencing to characterize clonality. A total of roughly 60 rheumatoid arthritis patients and roughly 18 healthy controls underwent TCRB deep sequencing. Median age was essentially the same in the patient group and the control group. General conclusions and limits of the study: Several identical CD8+ TCRB sequences were found in both blood and synovial fluid, and in about an eighth of the roughly 60 patients the largest CD8+ clone exceeded 20% of CD8+ cells. An increase of CD8+ clonality with age was seen in patients (Spearman r ≈ 0.49) but not in healthy controls. CD8+ T-cell clonality in rheumatoid arthritis patients was not significantly different from that in age-matched healthy controls. The slight TRBV07 underrepresentation in patients was not adjusted for multiple comparisons. It was unknown which antigens the expanded CD8+ clones targeted, and their absence from virus-specific databases did not exclude viral specificity.

There are 16 amino acids in the CDR3, from cysteine to phenylalanine inclusive. Only the CDR3 portion is preserved as DNA: 48 bases, with reading frame beginning at the first base. V sheds 2 bases and J sheds 6 bases, leaving 20 bases between their ends. From the germline V gene (reference sequence), CDR1 is MNHNY and CDR2 is SVGAGI. In the case of this clone: This receptor's antigen is unknown. No much larger clonotype is one base removed from it; base qualities were not supplied.

Buffy coats from about 21 blood donors served as healthy controls, a group that was 55% female with a median age of approximately 60 years (range about 21-80). Positive magnetic bead selection on an AutoMACS was used to isolate CD4+ and CD8+ cells, with flow cytometry used to check purity. Peripheral blood mononuclear cells were isolated by Ficoll-Paque PLUS density gradient separation. DNA from CD4-enriched, CD8-enriched or PBMC samples was extracted using Nucleospin Tissue or Tissue XS kits and then quantified on a Qubit 2.0 fluorometer. TCRB CDR3 sequencing used the immunoSEQ assay on genomic DNA. As for the authors' bioinformatics: Only productive TCRB rearrangements were included in the analyses. Defining a clone by its unique TCRB CDR3 sequence, the study calculated clonality as a productive clonality index derived from Shannon entropy. Repertoire overlap for a pair of samples was computed from each clone's template counts relative to total templates per sample. A correlation with a Spearman r of roughly 0.66 was found between V-gene usage by flow cytometry and V-gene usage by TCRB sequencing. TCRdb mirrors the immuneACCESS table, restricted to in-frame sequences. Some clones are absent from its copies; in checked studies, under half trace to an unresolved V gene, and the reason for the others is unknown. V and J calls and clone size are copied from that table; D and trimming were computed from the DNA. Across this sample there are around 20,000 clones, with 73% seen only once. The ten largest clones take up around a fifth of the sample.

The origin of this receptor is a woman aged 60-70 years in good health. The chain couples TRBV6-6 to TRBJ2-7; the D segment could be TRBD2, given 5 matching bases. Sequencing was performed on CD8+ T cells sorted from blood. This receptor has the CDR3 CASSYRSPPGTGEQYF. The sequenced DNA: TGTGCCAGCAGTTACCGCTCTCCTCCGGGAACGGGCGAGCAGTACTTC.